This paragraph covers one T cell receptor beta chain sequence. Its target is not known. Trimming took off 0 bases at V and 4 bases at J, with 12 bases between the two ends. The germline CDR1 and CDR2 sequences are LGHNA and YNFKEQ. The CDR3 totals 15 residues. Time point given: patch test 3, about 24 weeks after DPC sensitization. Treatment here: therapeutic diphenylcyclopropenone sensitization with weekly scalp DPC. The entry originates in a study of human T cells and chemical hapten exposure. Study observations and caveats: Expanded TCRs formed significantly more large CDR3 similarity clusters than controls.

TCRdb redid the calling of the RACE reads with MiXCR, one entry per CDR3 protein. The data show roughly 97,000 distinct CDR3 sequences, with roughly 27% seen just once and 9% to 12% held by the top ten. The source was whole blood, collected in connection with sensitization to the hapten diphenylcyclopropenone (DPC). The TCR sequence derives from a man aged 35 to 55 with alopecia areata. Some clones in this sample may be carry-over from other donors' samples. The chain employs TRBV4-2 and TRBJ1-2, with a tentative D call TRBD1 (6 bases). The CDR3 DNA reads as TGTGCCAGCAGCCAAGAGGGGGGGCTCGGCTATGGCTACACCTTC. Translated: CASSQEGGLGYGYTF.